This T cell receptor (beta chain) was recovered during a study of OX40 agonist ivuxolimab in advanced cancers. Points from the study as a whole: Clonal expansion by week 6 occurred in CD4+ and CD8+ blood T cells (at 0.1 to 3.0 mg/kg).

Turning to this clone: Its antigen remains unidentified.

Clones were sequenced by immunoSEQ multiplex PCR, and TCRdb holds only the in-frame ones, with some missing. The sample lists about 78,000 clones, about nine tenths occurring once. Enrollment shut out patients with autoimmune disease history or systemic immunosuppression. The clonotype comes from an adult with an advanced solid tumor such as melanoma, head and neck, liver or kidney cancer. The material sequenced was CD4+ or CD8+ T cells sorted from blood, taken in a trial of the OX40 agonist ivuxolimab.

The CDR3 loop is CASRSLAVTGELFF. CDR3 sequence (DNA): TGTGCCAGCAGATCACTAGCGGTCACCGGGGAGCTGTTTTTT. The J gene is TRBJ2-2, the V gene TRBV14; TRBD2 agrees at 8 bases. Germline values: CDR1 SGHDN, CDR2 FVKESK. After removal of 6 bases from V and 4 bases from J, the junction contained 4 bases not matched to a gene. CDR3 length: 14 amino acids. Complete variable domain (other parts from reference TRBV14 and TRBJ2-2): EAGVTQFPSHSVIEKGQTVTLRCDPISGHDNLYWYRRVMGKEIKFLLHFVKESKQDESGMPNNRFLAERTGGTYSTLKVQPAELEDSGVYFCASRSLAVTGELFFGEGSRLTVL.